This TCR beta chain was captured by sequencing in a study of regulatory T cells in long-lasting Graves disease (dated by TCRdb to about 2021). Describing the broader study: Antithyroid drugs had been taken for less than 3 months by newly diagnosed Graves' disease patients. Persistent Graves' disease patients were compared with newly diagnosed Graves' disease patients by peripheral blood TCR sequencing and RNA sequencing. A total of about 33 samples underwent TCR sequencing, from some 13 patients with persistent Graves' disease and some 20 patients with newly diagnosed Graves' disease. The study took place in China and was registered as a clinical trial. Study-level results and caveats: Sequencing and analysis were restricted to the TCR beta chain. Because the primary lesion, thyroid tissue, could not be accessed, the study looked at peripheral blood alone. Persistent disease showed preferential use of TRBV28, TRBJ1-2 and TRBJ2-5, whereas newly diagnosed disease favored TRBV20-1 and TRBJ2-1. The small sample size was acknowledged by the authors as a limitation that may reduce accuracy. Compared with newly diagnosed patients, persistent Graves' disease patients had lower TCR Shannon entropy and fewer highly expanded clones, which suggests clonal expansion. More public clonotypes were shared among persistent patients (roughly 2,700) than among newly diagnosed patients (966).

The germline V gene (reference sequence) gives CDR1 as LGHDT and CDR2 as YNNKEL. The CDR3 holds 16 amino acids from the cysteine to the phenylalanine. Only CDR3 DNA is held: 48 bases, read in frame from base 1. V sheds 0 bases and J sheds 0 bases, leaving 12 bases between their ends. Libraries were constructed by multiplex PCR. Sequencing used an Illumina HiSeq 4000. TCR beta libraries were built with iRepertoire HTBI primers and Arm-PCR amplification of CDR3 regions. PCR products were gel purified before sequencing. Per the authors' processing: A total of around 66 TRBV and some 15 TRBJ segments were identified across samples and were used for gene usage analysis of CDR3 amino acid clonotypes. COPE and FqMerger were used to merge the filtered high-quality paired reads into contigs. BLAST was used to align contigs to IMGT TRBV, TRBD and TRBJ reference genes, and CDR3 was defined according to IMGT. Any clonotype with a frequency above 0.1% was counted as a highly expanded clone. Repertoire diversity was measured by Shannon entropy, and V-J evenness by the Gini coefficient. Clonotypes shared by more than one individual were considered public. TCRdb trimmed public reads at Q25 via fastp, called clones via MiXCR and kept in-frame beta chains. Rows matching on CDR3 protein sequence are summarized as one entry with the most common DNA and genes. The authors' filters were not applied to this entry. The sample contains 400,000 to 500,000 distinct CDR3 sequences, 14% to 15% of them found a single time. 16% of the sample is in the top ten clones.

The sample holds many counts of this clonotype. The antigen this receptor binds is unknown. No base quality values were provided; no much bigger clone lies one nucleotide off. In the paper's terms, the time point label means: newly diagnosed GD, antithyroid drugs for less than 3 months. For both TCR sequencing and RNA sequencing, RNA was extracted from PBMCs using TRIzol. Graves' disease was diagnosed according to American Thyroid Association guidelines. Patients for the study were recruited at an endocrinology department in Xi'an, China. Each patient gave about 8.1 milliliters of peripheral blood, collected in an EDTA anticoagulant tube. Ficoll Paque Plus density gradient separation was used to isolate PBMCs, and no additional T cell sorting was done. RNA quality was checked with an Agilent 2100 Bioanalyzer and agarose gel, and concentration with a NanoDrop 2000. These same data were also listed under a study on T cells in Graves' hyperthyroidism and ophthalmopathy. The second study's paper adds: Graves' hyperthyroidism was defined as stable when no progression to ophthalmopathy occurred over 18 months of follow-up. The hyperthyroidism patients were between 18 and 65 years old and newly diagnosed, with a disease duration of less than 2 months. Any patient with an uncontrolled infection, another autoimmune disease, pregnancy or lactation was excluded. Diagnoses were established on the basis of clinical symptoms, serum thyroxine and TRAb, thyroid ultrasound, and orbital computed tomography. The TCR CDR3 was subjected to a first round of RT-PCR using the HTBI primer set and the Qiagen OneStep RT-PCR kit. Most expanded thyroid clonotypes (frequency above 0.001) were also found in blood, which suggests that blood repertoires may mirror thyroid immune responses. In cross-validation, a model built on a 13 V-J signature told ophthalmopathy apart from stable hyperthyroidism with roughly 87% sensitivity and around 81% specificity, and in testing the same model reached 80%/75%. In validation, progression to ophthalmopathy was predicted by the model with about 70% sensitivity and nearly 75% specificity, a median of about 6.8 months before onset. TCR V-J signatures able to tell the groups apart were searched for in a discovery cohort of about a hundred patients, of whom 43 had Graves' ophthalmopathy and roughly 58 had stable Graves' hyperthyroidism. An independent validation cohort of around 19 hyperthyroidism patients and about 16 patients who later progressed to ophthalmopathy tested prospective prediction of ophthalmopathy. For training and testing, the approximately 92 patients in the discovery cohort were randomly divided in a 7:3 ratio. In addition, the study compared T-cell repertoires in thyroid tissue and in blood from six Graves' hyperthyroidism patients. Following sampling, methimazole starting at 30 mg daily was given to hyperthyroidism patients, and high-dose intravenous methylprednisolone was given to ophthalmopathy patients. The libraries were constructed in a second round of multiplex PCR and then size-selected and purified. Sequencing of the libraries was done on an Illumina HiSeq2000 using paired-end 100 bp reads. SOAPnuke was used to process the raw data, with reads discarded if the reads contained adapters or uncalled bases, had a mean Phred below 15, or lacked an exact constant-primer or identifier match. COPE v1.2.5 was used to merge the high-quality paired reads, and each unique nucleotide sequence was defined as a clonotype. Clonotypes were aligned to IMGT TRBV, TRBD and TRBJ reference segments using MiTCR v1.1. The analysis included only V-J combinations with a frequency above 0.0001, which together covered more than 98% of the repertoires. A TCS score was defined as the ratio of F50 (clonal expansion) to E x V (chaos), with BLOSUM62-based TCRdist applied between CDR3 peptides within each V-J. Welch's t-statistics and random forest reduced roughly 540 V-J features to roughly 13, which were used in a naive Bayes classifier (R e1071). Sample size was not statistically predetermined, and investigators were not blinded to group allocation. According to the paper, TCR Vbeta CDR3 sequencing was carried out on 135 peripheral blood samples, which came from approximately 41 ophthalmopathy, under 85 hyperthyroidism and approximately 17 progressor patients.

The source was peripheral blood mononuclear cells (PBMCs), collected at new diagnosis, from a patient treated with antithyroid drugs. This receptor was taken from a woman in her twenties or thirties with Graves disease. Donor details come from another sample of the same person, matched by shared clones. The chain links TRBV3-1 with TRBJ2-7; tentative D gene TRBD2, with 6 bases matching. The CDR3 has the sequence CASSQESSGFSYEQYF. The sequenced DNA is TGTGCCAGCAGCCAAGAGTCCAGCGGGTTCTCCTACGAGCAGTACTTC.